The clone carrying this T cell receptor (beta chain) was observed at least ten times. TCRdb re-analysed the PCR reads in MiXCR, keeping a single row per CDR3 protein. The sample lists over 55,000 distinct CDR3 sequences, under 20% occurring once. This record comes from a study of molecular identifiers for immune sequencing clone quantification. This TCR came from a human donor in good health. Some libraries in this study had Jurkat cell RNA spiked in. Source material: naive CD8+ T cells from blood, with Jurkat cell RNA spiked in. The subset: FACS-sorted CD8+CD4-CCR7+CD45RA+ naive T cells.

CDR3 in amino acids: CASSPRSASGITDTQYF. The CDR3 region has the DNA TGTGCCAGCAGTCCCCGTAGTGCTAGCGGGATCACAGATACGCAGTATTTT. The chain uses TRBV27 and TRBJ2-3; the match to TRBD2 covers 9 bases. The length of the CDR3 is 17 residues. Germline values: CDR1 MNHEY, CDR2 SMNVEV (reference sequence). V shed 5 bases, J shed 2 bases, and the junction held 11 bases outside the gene matches.